This T cell receptor beta chain was obtained from a study of blood T cell repertoires in COVID-19. Data came from immunoSEQ multiplex PCR; TCRdb stores just in-frame clones and leaves some out. The sample lists about 220,000 clones; about 87% were seen once. CDR3 length: 15 amino acids. Trimming stripped 2 bases from V and 3 bases from J, with 12 bases between. Germline V gene data show CDR1 as SGHRS and CDR2 as YFSETQ. Among Cohort 3 donors, those recovered had two negative PCRs, clearance, or symptom resolution. V gene TRBV5-1 combines with J gene TRBJ1-5; the D gene is possibly TRBD1 (6 bases). The sample was PBMCs or T cells enriched from blood (not recorded which). This clonotype originated in a woman in her thirties who had recovered from COVID-19. CDR3 in DNA: TGCGCCAGCAGCTTATACGGGGGGCACAATCAGCCCCAGCATTTT. Translating it yields CASSLYGGHNQPQHF.